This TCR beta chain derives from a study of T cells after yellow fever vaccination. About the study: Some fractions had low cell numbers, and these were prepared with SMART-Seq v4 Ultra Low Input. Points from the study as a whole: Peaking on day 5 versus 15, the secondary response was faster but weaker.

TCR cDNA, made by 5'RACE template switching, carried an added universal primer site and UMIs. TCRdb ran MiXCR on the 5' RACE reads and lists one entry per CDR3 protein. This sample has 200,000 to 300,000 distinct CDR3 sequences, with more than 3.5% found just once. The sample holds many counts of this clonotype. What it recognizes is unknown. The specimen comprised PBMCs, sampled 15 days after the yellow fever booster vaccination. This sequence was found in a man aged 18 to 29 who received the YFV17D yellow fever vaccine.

CDR3 bases: TGTGCCAGCAGCCAAATAAACGGGGGGCGGAATGAGCAGTTCTTC. Encoded protein: CASSQINGGRNEQFF. V and J are TRBV4-2 and TRBJ2-1; D possibly corresponds to TRBD2 (7 bases). Germline V gene sequence: CDR1 LGHNA, CDR2 YNFKEQ. Trimming left V 2 bases short and J 7 bases short, with 15 bases between. The CDR3 is 15 amino acids.